This T cell receptor beta chain was sequenced in a study of blood T cell repertoires in COVID-19. Trimming at V came to 2 bases and at J to 4 bases, leaving 7 bases not matched to a gene. The CDR3 sequence is 15 residues long. The germline gives CDR1 MDHEN, CDR2 SYDVKM. The assay was immunoSEQ multiplex PCR, and TCRdb's table has in-frame clones only and misses some. Altogether more than 85,000 clones are present, 80% to 90% being singletons, with the ten largest covering about 15%. This clonotype was sampled from a woman in her fifties or sixties with acute or convalescent COVID-19. The chain links TRBV28 to TRBJ1-2; 7 nucleotides align to TRBD1. The source material was peripheral blood. CDR3 region: CASSLGGGARYGYTF. The DNA of the CDR3 is TGTGCCAGCAGTTTAGGAGGGGGCGCTCGCTATGGCTACACCTTC.